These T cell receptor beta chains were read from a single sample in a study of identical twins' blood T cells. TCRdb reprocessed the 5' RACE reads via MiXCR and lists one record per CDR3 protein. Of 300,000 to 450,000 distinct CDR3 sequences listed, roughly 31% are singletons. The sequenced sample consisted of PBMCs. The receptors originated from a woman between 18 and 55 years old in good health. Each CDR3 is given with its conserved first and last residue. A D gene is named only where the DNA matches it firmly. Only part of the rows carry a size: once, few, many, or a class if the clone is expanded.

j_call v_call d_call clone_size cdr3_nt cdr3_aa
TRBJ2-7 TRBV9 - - TGTGCCAGCAGCAAACAGGGCGTAAGCGAGCAGTACTTC CASSKQGVSEQYF
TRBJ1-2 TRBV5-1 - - TGCGCCAGCACCTTAAGGGCGGGATCTAACTATGGCTACACCTTC CASTLRAGSNYGYTF
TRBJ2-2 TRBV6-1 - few TGTGCCAGCAGTGCCCTAGAGCACGGGGAGCTGTTTTTT CASSALEHGELFF
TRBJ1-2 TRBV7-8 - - TGTGCCAGCAGCATCGACATTGACTATGGCTACACCTTC CASSIDIDYGYTF
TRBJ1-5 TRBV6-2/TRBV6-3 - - TGTGCCAGCAGCCGAGACCGAAGCAATCAGCCCCAGCATTTT CASSRDRSNQPQHF
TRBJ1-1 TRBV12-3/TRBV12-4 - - TGTGCCAGCATTCAAGGGGCAGCGGTCACTGAAGCTTTCTTT CASIQGAAVTEAFF
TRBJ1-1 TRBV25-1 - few TGTGCCAGCAGTGAACGCAAGGAAGGCACTGAAGCTTTCTTT CASSERKEGTEAFF
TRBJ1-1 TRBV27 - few TGTGCCAGCAGCCTAACTTCCCGAGGCACTGAAGCTTTCTTT CASSLTSRGTEAFF
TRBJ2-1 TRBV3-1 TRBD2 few TGTGCCAGCAGCGTCCGGGGGGGCCCAAATGAGCAGTTCTTC CASSVRGGPNEQFF
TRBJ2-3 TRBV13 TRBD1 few TGTGCCAGCAGCTTAGAACTGACAGGGGAGGATACGCAGTATTTT CASSLELTGEDTQYF
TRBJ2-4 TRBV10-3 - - TGTGCCATCAGTGAGTCGGGACAAACAGCCAAAAACATTCAGTACTTC CAISESGQTAKNIQYF
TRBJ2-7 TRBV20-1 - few TGCAGTGCTAGAGATCACCAGGGCTGGGGCGAGCAGTACTTC CSARDHQGWGEQYF
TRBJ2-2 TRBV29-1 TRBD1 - TGCAGCGGAGGGGGCCTCGGGGAGCTGTTTTTT CSGGGLGELFF
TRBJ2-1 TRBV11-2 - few TGTGCCAGCAGCTTATATCCTAGCTCCTACAATGAGCAGTTCTTC CASSLYPSSYNEQFF
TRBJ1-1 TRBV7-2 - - TGTGCCAGCAGCTTCGGACACCCGAACACTGAAGCTTTCTTT CASSFGHPNTEAFF
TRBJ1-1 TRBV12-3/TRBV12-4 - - TGTGCCAGCAGTTCTCTTGGACGCTATGAAGCTTTCTTT CASSSLGRYEAFF
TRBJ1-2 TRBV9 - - TGTGCCAGCAGCCCCTCAGCGGCAGGGGCCGATGGCTACACCTTC CASSPSAAGADGYTF
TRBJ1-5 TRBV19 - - TGTGCCAGTAGTATGGAGGGAGCTATGAATCAGCCCCAGCATTTT CASSMEGAMNQPQHF
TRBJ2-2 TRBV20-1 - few TGCAGTGCTAGAGTACCGGGGAAGAACACCGGGGAGCTGTTTTTT CSARVPGKNTGELFF
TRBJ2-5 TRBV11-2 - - TGTGCCAGCAGACGGACTACACGGTCTCAAGAGACCCAGTACTTC CASRRTTRSQETQYF
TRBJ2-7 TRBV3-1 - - TGTGCCAGCAGCCAAGATCTGTGGCAGATCTACGAGCAGTACTTC CASSQDLWQIYEQYF
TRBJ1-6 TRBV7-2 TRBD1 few TGTGCCAGCAGCTTTGACAGGGGGCTCAGTTCACCCCTCCACTTT CASSFDRGLSSPLHF
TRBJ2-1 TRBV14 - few TGTGCCAGCAGCCAACAACAGGGCTTTGGTAGTGAGCAGTTCTTC CASSQQQGFGSEQFF